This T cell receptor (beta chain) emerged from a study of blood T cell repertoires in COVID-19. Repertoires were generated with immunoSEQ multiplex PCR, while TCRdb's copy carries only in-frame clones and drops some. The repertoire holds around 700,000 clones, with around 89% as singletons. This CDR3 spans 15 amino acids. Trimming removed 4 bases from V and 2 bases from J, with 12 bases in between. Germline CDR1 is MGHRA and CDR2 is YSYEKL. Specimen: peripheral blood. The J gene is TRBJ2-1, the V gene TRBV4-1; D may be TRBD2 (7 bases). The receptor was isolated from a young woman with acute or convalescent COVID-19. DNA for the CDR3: TGCGCCAGCAGCCCCGGGGGGCCCCCCTACAATGAGCAGTTCTTC. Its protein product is CASSPGGPPYNEQFF.